Below, 25 T cell receptor beta chains from the same sample are listed, as sequenced in a study of cytomegalovirus exposure and HLA in healthy donors. The PCR ran on 60 Vbeta and 13 Jbeta primers. Generated by immunoSEQ multiplex PCR, the TCRdb table keeps only in-frame clones and is missing some. Of about 160,000 clones in the sample, approximately 86% were seen once. Sequenced: PBMCs. The receptors were sampled from a woman between 18 and 29 years old in good health and CMV-seronegative.

The chain uses TRBV5-5 and TRBJ2-7, with 12 bases matching TRBD1. The CDR3 contains 18 residues. V gave up 4 bases and J gave up 7 bases; unmatched junction bases: 18. In germline, CDR1 is SGHKS, CDR2 YYEKEE (reference sequence). CDR3 in amino acids: CASSAGAGGGQGAREQYF. The CDR3 bases are TGTGCCAGCAGCGCAGGGGCTGGAGGGGGACAGGGGGCGCGTGAGCAGTACTTC.

This clone has more than one count but fewer than ten. CDR3 region: CASSSSGAQETQYF. The CDR3 DNA reads TGTGCCAGCAGTTCATCAGGGGCCCAAGAGACCCAGTACTTC. The J gene is TRBJ2-5, the V gene TRBV7-9; a possible D gene is TRBD1 (6 bases). Germline-derived CDR1 and CDR2 are SEHNR and FQNEAQ (reference sequence). The germline V and J ends were trimmed by 6 bases and 1 base, with 12 bases remaining between them. The CDR3 consists of 14 residues. Variable domain in full (rest from reference TRBV7-9 and TRBJ2-5): DTGVSQNPRHKITKRGQNVTFRCDPISEHNRLYWYRQTLGQGPEFLTYFQNEAQLEKSRLLSDRFSAERPKGSFSTLEIQRTEQGDSAMYLCASSSSGAQETQYFGPGTRLLVL.

This clone was detected once. The V and J genes are TRBV2 and TRBJ2-1; TRBD1 matches at 9 bases. The CDR3 sequence is 15 residues long. The germline CDR1 and CDR2 sequences are SNHLY and FYNNEI. The trim removed 7 bases at V and 9 bases at J, leaving 13 bases unmatched. The CDR3 DNA sequence: TGTGCCAGCACCCTGAGGCCCCTACAGGGGGCTGAGCAGTTCTTC. Its translation: CASTLRPLQGAEQFF.

This clone was seen more than once but under ten times. The rearrangement uses TRBV19 and TRBJ1-4; the match to TRBD1 covers 7 bases. CDR3 length equals 15 residues. Germline trimming cut 3 bases from V and 5 bases from J; bases unmatched to any gene: 6. The germline V gene encodes CDR1 LNHDA and CDR2 SQIVND (reference sequence). The CDR3 loop is CASSIFGRGNEKLFF. CDR3 in DNA: TGTGCCAGTAGTATCTTCGGCAGGGGGAATGAAAAACTGTTTTTT.

The V call is TRBV7-2, the J call TRBJ1-1; possible D gene TRBD1, 6 bases. The V and J ends lost 4 bases and 1 base respectively, with 13 bases between them. Per germline, CDR1 SGHTA and CDR2 FQGNSA. This CDR3 has 15 residues. CDR3 region: CASSSRKQGNTEAFF. CDR3 bases: TGTGCCAGCAGCTCACGGAAACAGGGGAACACTGAAGCTTTCTTT.

The V and J genes are TRBV6-5 and TRBJ1-1; 10 bases map to TRBD1. This CDR3 is built from 15 residues. Germline CDR1 is MNHEY and CDR2 is SVGAGI. V was clipped by 6 bases and J by 10 bases; unmatched bases: 14. In DNA form, the CDR3 reads TGTGCCAGCAGCCAGGGACAGGGGATCCCCAGAAGAGCTTTCTTT. Amino acids: CASSQGQGIPRRAFF.

This rearrangement joins TRBV5-1 to TRBJ2-1; D is possibly TRBD1 (6 bases). Germline V lookup: CDR1 SGHRS, CDR2 YFSETQ. V was cut by 4 bases and J by 0 bases, with 14 bases left in between. The CDR3 has 16 amino acids. The CDR3 DNA follows: TGCGCCAGCAGCGAACAGGGAACGAGCTCCTACAATGAGCAGTTCTTC. It codes for CASSEQGTSSYNEQFF.

This chain uses TRBV29-1 with TRBJ2-3, with D possibly TRBD2 on 5 matching bases. CDR1 SQVTM and CDR2 ANQGSEA come from the germline V gene. The CDR3 covers 14 residues. The germline V and J ends were trimmed by 4 bases and 0 bases, with 11 bases remaining between them. The CDR3 protein is CSVATTSSTDTQYF. The CDR3, as DNA: TGCAGCGTTGCGACTACCTCTAGCACAGATACGCAGTATTTT.

This chain connects TRBV27 to TRBJ2-7; 7 bases are shared with TRBD2. Germline CDR1 MNHEY, CDR2 SMNVEV (reference sequence). With 6 bases clipped from V and 3 bases from J, the junction kept 5 bases outside the gene matches. The length of the CDR3 is 13 residues. CDR3 sequence reads: CASSMRGGYEQYF. The CDR3 coding sequence is TGTGCCAGCAGCATGCGCGGGGGCTACGAGCAGTACTTC.

V and J are TRBV11-1 and TRBJ2-3; a weak D match, TRBD2 (5 bases). Germline values: CDR1 SGHAT, CDR2 FQDESV (reference sequence). This CDR3 spans 14 amino acids. Trimming took off 7 bases at V and 2 bases at J, with 13 bases between the two ends. The CDR3 coding sequence is TGTGCCAGCACCCGAGCGAGGGACACAGATACGCAGTATTTT. Protein product: CASTRARDTDTQYF. The full variable domain, completed using reference TRBV11-1 and TRBJ2-3, is EAEVAQSPRYKITEKSQAVAFWCDPISGHATLYWYRQILGQGPELLVQFQDESVVDDSQLPKDRFSAERLKGVDSTLKIQPAELGDSAMYLCASTRARDTDTQYFGPGTRLTVL.

With regard to this clone: A read error may account for a junction end that differs from germline. The sample contains more than one DNA sequence encoding this CDR3. V is TRBV9 and J is TRBJ1-4, with D possibly TRBD1 on 6 matching bases. Germline V gives CDR1 SGDLS, CDR2 YYNGEE. This CDR3 is 16 amino acids long. The CDR3 loop reads CASSVASGGGGEKLFF. CDR3 in DNA: TGTGCCAGCAGCGTCGCGTCGGGGGGCGGTGGTGAAAAACTATTTTTT.

The chain links TRBV12-2 to TRBJ1-1. TRBV12-2 corresponds to a pseudogene. This CDR3 comprises 19 residues. The CDR3 nucleotides are TGTGCAAGTCGCTACGCACCCTTCAGTAGCGATCCAATGAACACTGAAGCTTTCTTT. This translates into CASRYAPFSSDPMNTEAFF.

The chain joins TRBV4-1 to TRBJ1-1; D is undetermined. V lost 0 bases and J lost 7, with 9 bases in between. The CDR3 is 13 amino acids. The V gene's germline CDR1 is MGHRA and CDR2 YSYEKL. The CDR3 DNA reads as TGCGCCAGCAGCCAAGACCTTGAGGTTGAAGCTTTCTTT. It encodes CASSQDLEVEAFF.

The chain links TRBV19 to TRBJ2-1; 8 bases align to TRBD2. The CDR3 runs to 18 residues. J gave up 12 bases and V 5 bases, and 24 bases lay outside the gene matches. Germline CDR1 is LNHDA and CDR2 is SQIVND (reference sequence). This chain's CDR3 is CASSFTLPSGQPRVGQFF. The DNA for the CDR3 is TGTGCCAGTAGTTTTACCCTTCCTAGCGGGCAGCCCCGTGTTGGGCAGTTCTTC. The whole variable domain, filled in from reference TRBV19 and TRBJ2-1, reads DGGITQSPKYLFRKEGQNVTLSCEQNLNHDAMYWYRQDPGQGLRLIYYSQIVNDFQKGDIAEGYSVSREKKESFPLTVTSAQKNPTAFYLCASSFTLPSGQPRVGQFFGPGTRLTVL.

This sequence joins TRBV2 and TRBJ2-1; 8 bases line up with TRBD2. The J segment lost 6 bases and the V segment lost 6 bases, leaving 13 bases of the junction unmatched. The CDR3 is made up of 16 amino acids. Germline V gives CDR1 SNHLY, CDR2 FYNNEI. DNA for the CDR3: TGTGCCAGCAGGGGATTTGGGACTAGTAGGGGCAATGAGCAGTTCTTC. Amino acid sequence: CASRGFGTSRGNEQFF.

The V and J genes are TRBV28 and TRBJ1-4, with 12 bases identical to TRBD1. CDR1 and CDR2 from the germline V gene are MDHEN and SYDVKM. The CDR3 runs to 16 residues. V shed 5 bases and J 8 bases; nucleotides not matched to a gene: 9. CDR3 nucleotide sequence: TGTGCCAGCAGTGACTTCTCCGGGACAGGGGGCGAAAAACTGTTTTTT. This gives the protein CASSDFSGTGGEKLFF.

The chain is built from TRBV9 and TRBJ2-7, with 11 bases matching TRBD2. Germline-derived CDR1 and CDR2 are SGDLS and YYNGEE. The CDR3 is 15 residues long. With V trimmed by 4 bases and J by 2 bases, 5 bases remained unmatched. CDR3 sequence (DNA): TGTGCCAGCAGCTGGGGGACTAGCGGACCCTACGAGCAGTACTTC. This codes for CASSWGTSGPYEQYF.

The V call is TRBV2, the J call TRBJ2-6; D ambiguous. Trimming took 5 bases from V and 0 from J, leaving 11 bases between them. This CDR3 has 16 amino acids. Germline CDR1 is SNHLY and CDR2 is FYNNEI. CDR3 loop: CASSPGPPSGANVLTF. The CDR3 DNA follows: TGTGCCAGCAGTCCAGGCCCCCCCTCTGGGGCCAACGTCCTGACTTTC. Together with reference TRBV2 and TRBJ2-6, the CDR3 gives the full variable domain: EPEVTQTPSHQVTQMGQEVILRCVPISNHLYFYWYRQILGQKVEFLVSFYNNEISEKSEIFDDQFSVERPDGSNFTLKIRSTKLEDSAMYFCASSPGPPSGANVLTFGAGSRLTVL.

This sequence joins TRBV7-9 and TRBJ1-1; TRBD1 matches 12 bases. The CDR3 length is 17 residues. J lost 4 bases, V lost 5 bases, and 11 bases had no gene match. Germline V lookup: CDR1 SEHNR, CDR2 FQNEAQ (reference sequence). The CDR3 is CASSGHRDRGRGTEAFF. The CDR3 DNA is TGTGCCAGCAGCGGGCACCGGGACAGGGGGCGCGGCACTGAAGCTTTCTTT.

The chain recombines TRBV6-5 with TRBJ1-1, with D possibly being TRBD1 (5 bases). V gave up 2 bases and J gave up 6 bases, with 13 bases separating them. There are 14 residues in the CDR3. CDR1 and CDR2 (germline): MNHEY, SVGAGI. This CDR3 is CASSYGREASEAFF. DNA for the CDR3: TGTGCCAGCAGTTACGGCAGGGAAGCGTCTGAAGCTTTCTTT.

Regarding this clone: At one end, the junction sequence differs from germline, possibly due to a read error. The chain is built from TRBV13 and TRBJ2-2; 7 bases are a match to TRBD1. Germline CDR1 and CDR2: PRHDT and FYEKMQ (reference sequence). This CDR3 spans 19 amino acids. The CDR3 DNA follows: TGTGCCAGCAGCTTTACCGATTCCCAGGGGGACGTCTTTACCGGGGACCTGTTTTTT. It yields the protein CASSFTDSQGDVFTGDLFF.

The chain carries TRBV18 and TRBJ1-3; perhaps TRBD1 as D (5 bases). V was pared by 5 bases and J by 1 base, with 9 bases between. The CDR3 runs 14 residues. CDR1 is KGHSH and CDR2 is LQKENI in the germline V gene. CDR3 sequence: CASSSGQSGNTIYF. The CDR3 region has the DNA TGTGCCAGCTCATCAGGACAATCTGGAAACACCATATATTTT.

The rearrangement joins TRBV7-5 to TRBJ2-7; the D call of TRBD2 is as the table states it, not checked on the DNA. TRBV7-5 is labeled a pseudogene. The CDR3 is made up of 20 amino acids. The CDR3 sequence: CARSLSLGLAGGPPTYEQYF. Written as DNA, the CDR3 is TGTGCCAGAAGCTTAAGTTTGGGACTAGCGGGGGGGCCTCCTACCTACGAGCAGTACTTC.

The chain is built from TRBV2 and TRBJ2-3, with D possibly being TRBD1 (6 bases). The CDR3 totals 15 residues. From germline, CDR1 is SNHLY and CDR2 FYNNEI. V was clipped by 2 bases and J by 4 bases, with 13 bases between them. DNA for the CDR3: TGTGCCAGCAGTGAACGGGGCAGGGGCCCAGATACGCAGTATTTT. It is translated as CASSERGRGPDTQYF.

The genes are TRBV2 and TRBJ2-1, with TRBD2 matching 8 bases. Germline V gene lookup returns CDR1 SNHLY and CDR2 FYNNEI. The CDR3 totals 14 residues. J gave up 4 bases and V 6 bases, and 5 bases lay outside the gene matches. This chain's CDR3 is CASSLTSGYNEQFF. The DNA of the CDR3 is TGTGCCAGCAGCCTCACTAGCGGTTACAATGAGCAGTTCTTC.